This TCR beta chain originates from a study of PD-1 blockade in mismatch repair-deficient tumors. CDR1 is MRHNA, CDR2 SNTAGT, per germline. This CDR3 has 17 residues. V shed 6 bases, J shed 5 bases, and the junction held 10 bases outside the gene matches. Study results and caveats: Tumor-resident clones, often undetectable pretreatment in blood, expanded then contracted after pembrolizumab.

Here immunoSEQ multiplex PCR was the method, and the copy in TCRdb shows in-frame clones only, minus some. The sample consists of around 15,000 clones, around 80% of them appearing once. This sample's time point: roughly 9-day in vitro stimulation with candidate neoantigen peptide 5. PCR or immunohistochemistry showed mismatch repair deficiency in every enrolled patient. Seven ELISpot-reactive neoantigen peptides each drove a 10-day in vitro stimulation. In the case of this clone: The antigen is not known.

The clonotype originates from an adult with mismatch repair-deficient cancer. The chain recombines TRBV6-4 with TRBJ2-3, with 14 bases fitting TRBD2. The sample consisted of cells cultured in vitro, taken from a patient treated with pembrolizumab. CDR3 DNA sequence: TGTGCCAGCAGCCAAAGAGGACTAGCGGGAGGATTAGATACGCAGTATTTT. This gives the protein CASSQRGLAGGLDTQYF.